Presented here are 9 T cell receptor beta chains from one specimen sequenced in a study of T-cell reconstitution after alpha-beta-depleted transplantation in children. For TCRbeta, the library was prepared with unique molecular identifiers. TCRdb redid the calling of the PCR reads with MiXCR, one entry per CDR3 protein. The sample shows roughly 120,000 distinct CDR3 sequences, about a tenth of them seen only once. The sequencing here drew on PBMCs, taken before TCRalphabeta/CD19-depleted stem cell transplant. The receptors here all came from a boy between 2 and 10 years old with acute lymphoblastic leukemia, due to receive a stem cell transplant.

This clonotype occurred once. V and J are TRBV30 and TRBJ1-4; D gene unclear. The CDR3 is made up of 14 amino acids. The V gene's germline CDR1 is GTSNPN and CDR2 SVGIG (reference sequence). V lost 3 bases, J lost 8 bases, and 16 bases lay in between. CDR3: CAWRGVGLGEKLFF. The CDR3 DNA reads as TGTGCCTGGAGGGGAGTGGGTCTGGGCGAAAAACTGTTTTTT. The whole variable domain, remainder taken from reference TRBV30 and TRBJ1-4, is SQTIHQWPATLVQPVGSPLSLECTVEGTSNPNLYWYRQAAGRGLQLLFYSVGIGQISSEVPQNLSASRPQDRQFILSSKKLLLSDSGFYLCAWRGVGLGEKLFFGSGTQLSVL.

This clonotype was recorded many times. This chain connects TRBV12-3 or TRBV12-4 to TRBJ2-2, with no clear D. Deletions cut 6 bases from V and 1 base from J, with 18 bases between. The CDR3 consists of 17 residues. CDR3 protein: CASSSRALELNTGELFF. The CDR3 bases are TGTGCCAGCAGCTCCCGGGCGCTAGAACTGAACACCGGGGAGCTGTTTTTT.

CDR3 sequence (DNA): TGTGCCAGCAGCTTAACTAGCGGGAGCCCCCAAGAGACCCAGTACTTC. It is translated as CASSLTSGSPQETQYF. The V and J genes are TRBV7-3 and TRBJ2-5; the match to TRBD2 covers 9 bases. The CDR3 consists of 16 residues. The germline V gene encodes CDR1 SGHTA and CDR2 FQGTGA. V trimming: 0 bases; J trimming: 1 base; junction bases outside the gene matches: 3. Complete variable domain (other parts from reference TRBV7-3 and TRBJ2-5): GAGVSQTPSNKVTEKGKYVELRCDPISGHTALYWYRQSLGQGPEFLIYFQGTGAADDSGLPNDRFFAVRPEGSVSTLKIQRTERGDSAVYLCASSLTSGSPQETQYFGPGTRLLVL.

The chain links TRBV18 to TRBJ2-2, with D unclear. CDR1 KGHSH and CDR2 LQKENI come from the germline V gene. The V gene lost 3 bases and the J gene lost 4 bases, with 3 bases spanning the gap. The CDR3 covers 12 residues. This CDR3 is CASSPPTGELFF. The CDR3 DNA reads as TGTGCCAGCTCACCCCCCACCGGGGAGCTGTTTTTT.

The chain carries TRBV18 and TRBJ1-4; the match to TRBD1 covers 9 bases. The V segment lost 6 bases and the J segment 8 bases; nucleotides outside the gene matches: 10. The CDR3 spans 15 residues. CDR1 is KGHSH and CDR2 is LQKENI in the germline V gene. The CDR3 protein is CASSPTGTGKEKLFF. CDR3 bases: TGTGCCAGCTCTCCGACCGGGACAGGGAAAGAAAAACTGTTTTTT.

The rearrangement joins TRBV6-1 to TRBJ2-1; TRBD2 matches 10 bases. J lost 7 bases, V lost 6 bases, and 12 bases had no gene match. The CDR3 extends over 16 amino acids. Germline V CDR1 and CDR2: MNHNS, SASEGT. CDR3: CASRASGSSAQNEQFF. The CDR3 DNA is TGTGCCAGCAGGGCTAGCGGGAGTTCCGCCCAAAATGAGCAGTTCTTC.

This chain uses TRBV28 with TRBJ2-7; TRBD2 is a possible D gene (7 bases). The CDR3 contains 16 residues. From germline, CDR1 is MDHEN and CDR2 SYDVKM. V gave up 5 bases and J gave up 5 bases, with 22 bases separating them. In DNA, the CDR3 is TGTGCCAGCAGTCCAGAGGGGGGGCCCCGTGTCGACGAGCAGTACTTC. This encodes CASSPEGGPRVDEQYF.

This clonotype was observed at least ten times. Sequence at one end of the junction differs from germline and may be a read error. This chain uses TRBV7-7 with TRBJ2-1, with a tentative D call TRBD2 (6 bases). The length of the CDR3 is 15 residues. CDR1 and CDR2 (germline): SSHAT, FNYEAQ (reference sequence). The CDR3 coding sequence is TGTGCTAGCAGCTTAGGGGTCGGGGGTTACAATGAGCAGTTCTTC. It codes for CASSLGVGGYNEQFF.

This clonotype was detected ten times or more. In DNA, the CDR3 is TGTGCCAGCAGTTACCGGGACAGGCTCAATGAGCAGTTCTTC. It translates to CASSYRDRLNEQFF. The V and J genes are TRBV6-5 and TRBJ2-1; 8 bases are shared with TRBD1. V dropped 2 bases and J dropped 6; count of bases not matched to a gene: 3. The CDR3 has 14 amino acids. The germline gives CDR1 MNHEY, CDR2 SVGAGI.